The T cell receptor (beta chain) under discussion was sequenced for a study of blood T cell repertoires in COVID-19 (dated by TCRdb to 2020 to 2021). Regarding the research as a whole: Samples covering the acute and convalescent phases of COVID-19 were provided by collaborators in the United States, Italy and Spain. The prospective study material was composed of cDNA or gDNA derived from T cells, B-cell-depleted T cells, or PBMCs. Subjects who had been exposed to COVID-19, were actively infected with it, or had recovered from it provided the deeply sampled blood TCRbeta repertoires that made up the dataset. A freely available public database, intended as a resource for researchers studying the immune response to SARS-CoV-2, is where the repertoires were released. Samples came from the ongoing ImmuneRACE study (first 160 participants) plus 1,254 subjects from 6 global collaborators. A de-identified subject ID, COVID-19 status, age in years and sex were almost always included in the sample metadata. HLA class I and class II types, where available, came from metadata supplied by the sample provider rather than from assay-based typing.

Results the study describes overall, beyond this receptor: The quantity of clinical and demographic metadata differed by source and by participant and was supplied without curation.

TCRbeta CDR3 regions were amplified from genomic DNA by means of the immunoSEQ Assay, a bias-controlled multiplex PCR. The source study handled its data this way. Within the assay, amplification of reference gene primers was used to estimate how many nucleated cells each sample contained. To quantify the absolute abundance of each unique TCRbeta CDR3 rearrangement, sequence reads were collapsed and filtered. Productive Simpson clonality was computed per sample as the square root of Simpson's diversity index over productive rearrangements. The table was pulled from immuneACCESS by TCRdb, which kept in-frame rearrangements only. Such tables lose some clones; where checked, under half of the loss comes from unresolved V genes, and the rest has no known cause. The V and J calls and clone size are taken from that table; D and trimming were inferred from the DNA. The table for this sample lists about 270,000 clones; approximately 85% of them were counted only once. The ten largest clones represent around 6% of the sample.

This clone was seen once. The antigen this receptor binds is unknown. Base-call qualities are not available, and no considerably larger clone is one nucleotide away. Clipping removes 5 bases from V and 4 bases from J, with 6 as the unmatched junction base count. The germline V gene (reference sequence) provides CDR1 LGHDT and CDR2 YNNKEL. The CDR3 runs 15 amino acids, cysteine and phenylalanine included. Only CDR3 DNA is held: 45 bases, read in frame from base 1. In Seattle, one collaborating source enrolled patients while the infection was active and tracked those patients longitudinally over the course of disease. Each collaborating institution followed its own protocols to collect whole blood in K2EDTA tubes. Collaborator samples were shipped for TCRbeta analysis as frozen whole blood, isolated PBMCs, or DNA extracted from either sample type.

The sequenced material came from peripheral blood. This sequence uses TRBV3-1 (or the pseudogene TRBV3-2) and TRBJ2-5; 11 bases in the middle match TRBD2. This sequence was found in an elderly woman with COVID-19, enrolled during active disease. Here is the DNA: TGTGCCAGCAGCTTAGCGGGGGGGCAGCGAGAGACCCAGTACTTC. Its protein reads: CASSLAGGQRETQYF.